The TCR beta chain described here comes from a study of blood T cell repertoires in COVID-19. Study information: The United States, Italy and Spain were the sources of the acute and convalescent COVID-19 samples. From T cells, B-cell-depleted T cells, or PBMCs came the material, which was cDNA or gDNA.

Only in-frame clones appear in the TCRdb table, and some are missing; sequencing was by immunoSEQ multiplex PCR. The sample holds 250,000 or so clones, approximately 84% seen once. The CDR3 has 18 amino acids. The germline V gene encodes CDR1 MDHEN and CDR2 SYDVKM. J gave up 1 base and V 3 bases, and 9 bases lay outside the gene matches. Cohorts were based on clinical histories the participants reported. The origin of this receptor is a woman aged 50 to 60 who had been exposed to COVID-19. V usage is TRBV28 and J usage is TRBJ1-1; TRBD1 agrees at 12 bases. Material: PBMCs or T cells enriched from blood (not recorded which). CDR3: CASSFIYGTGGKNTEAFF. The DNA for the CDR3 is TGTGCCAGCAGTTTTATTTACGGGACAGGGGGCAAGAACACTGAAGCTTTCTTT.